The subject of this entry is one T cell receptor beta chain. Its antigen remains unknown. This sample is part of a study of cytomegalovirus exposure and HLA in healthy donors. Use of 60 Vbeta and 13 Jbeta primers characterized the PCR. Using immunoSEQ multiplex PCR, the repertoire was profiled, and TCRdb retains in-frame clones only, with some absent. The sample includes some 70,000 clones, 55% to 70% of them seen just once. The donors, nominally healthy at sampling, likely had unrecorded immune exposures. Study-wide results and limits: HLA-A and HLA-B allele assignments for most subjects were reportedly predicted accurately using TCR beta sequences. TCR association rates varied by HLA locus in a later analysis, with DRB1 highest and HLA-C lowest. In an earlier analysis, productive rearrangement rates for most beta V segments clustered near 87% or 30%.

The CDR3 extends over 16 amino acids. The germline CDR1 and CDR2 sequences are SGHVS and FQNEAQ. Trimming removed 5 bases from V and 6 bases from J; junction bases left unmatched: 7. The sample was PBMCs. This TCR came from a woman aged 45 to 65 in good health and CMV-seronegative. The V gene is TRBV7-8, the J gene TRBJ2-1; 13 bases match TRBD2. The CDR3 DNA sequence: TGTGCCAGCAGCCCTCGGACTAGCGGGAGTAGCAATGAGCAGTTCTTC. Amino acids: CASSPRTSGSSNEQFF.